The 12 T cell receptor beta chains below all came from one sample that was sequenced in a study of control samples from healthy donors and cancer patients. Measured with immunoSEQ multiplex PCR; TCRdb has only the in-frame clones, and not every one. The sample lists 70,000 to 100,000 clones; around 90% were seen once. Material: PBMCs. Receptors were obtained from a woman aged 60-75 years with head and neck cancer.

The chain joins TRBV14 to TRBJ2-3; the match to TRBD2 covers 8 bases. Trimming cost V 3 bases and J 6 bases; bases outside gene matches: 8. This CDR3 is 15 amino acids long. The germline gives CDR1 SGHDN, CDR2 FVKESK. The CDR3 is CASSQVSGIADTQYF. The CDR3 DNA sequence: TGTGCCAGCAGCCAGGTTAGCGGGATAGCGGATACGCAGTATTTT.

This chain connects TRBV3-1 (or the pseudogene TRBV3-2) to TRBJ2-2, with D perhaps TRBD2 (5 bases). The germline V gene encodes CDR1 LGHDT and CDR2 YNNKEL (reference sequence). Trimming shortened V by 4 bases and J by 7 bases, and 19 bases separated the two germline ends. This CDR3 contains 16 residues. The CDR3 spells CASSPTDGIRFGELFF. The CDR3 nucleotides read TGTGCCAGCAGCCCAACTGACGGGATTCGATTCGGGGAGCTGTTTTTT.

The CDR3: CSVSGESLGTDTQYF. As DNA, the CDR3 is TGCAGCGTAAGTGGGGAGAGCTTGGGCACAGATACGCAGTATTTT. V usage is TRBV29-1 and J usage is TRBJ2-3; maybe TRBD2 (5 bases). The CDR3 is 15 amino acids. Looked up from germline, CDR1 is SQVTM and CDR2 is ANQGSEA. Trimming cost V 6 bases and J 1 base, with 17 bases left between them.

This rearrangement joins TRBV29-1 to TRBJ2-1; D call uncertain. Germline V CDR1 and CDR2: SQVTM, ANQGSEA. The CDR3 contains 13 residues. Trimming took 1 base from V and 9 from J, leaving 13 bases between them. The CDR3 protein is CSVEAVTGGEQFF. CDR3 nucleotides: TGCAGCGTTGAAGCTGTGACGGGCGGTGAGCAGTTCTTC.

This rearrangement joins TRBV30 to TRBJ1-3; no reliable D call. The CDR3 extends over 13 amino acids. Germline V lookup: CDR1 GTSNPN, CDR2 SVGIG (reference sequence). The V gene lost 4 bases and the J gene lost 3 bases, with 10 bases spanning the gap. This CDR3 is CAWIWGSGNTIYF. The CDR3 DNA reads as TGTGCCTGGATCTGGGGAAGTGGAAACACCATATATTTT.

The V gene is TRBV6-6, the J gene TRBJ1-3, with D uncertain. V gave up 6 bases and J gave up 3 bases, with 12 bases separating them. Germline CDR1 and CDR2: MNHNY and SVGAGI (reference sequence). This CDR3 spans 14 amino acids. The chain's CDR3 is CASRALIDGNTIYF. The DNA of the CDR3 is TGTGCCAGCAGGGCTCTTATCGATGGAAACACCATATATTTT.

The chain joins TRBV7-2 to TRBJ1-6; D uncertain. CDR1 and CDR2 (germline): SGHTA, FQGNSA. Trimming removed 1 base from V and 5 bases from J, with 6 bases in between. The CDR3 length is 14 residues. The DNA of the CDR3 is TGTGCCAGCAGCTTAGTGGCCAATAATTCACCCCTCCACTTT. Translating it yields CASSLVANNSPLHF.

The rearrangement uses TRBV5-8 and TRBJ2-6; D is tentatively TRBD1 or TRBD2 (5 bases each). V lost 3 bases and J 5 bases, leaving 12 bases between the germline ends. This CDR3 comprises 15 residues. Germline V lookup: CDR1 SGHTS, CDR2 YDEGEE. The CDR3 protein is CASSSRGQRANVLTF. The CDR3 DNA sequence: TGTGCCAGCAGCTCTCGGGGCCAGCGGGCCAACGTCCTGACTTTC.

The V and J genes are TRBV18 and TRBJ1-5; a possible D gene is TRBD1 (6 bases). This CDR3 is built from 14 residues. V was pared by 1 base and J by 5 bases, with 9 bases between. Germline values: CDR1 KGHSH, CDR2 LQKENI. CDR3 amino acids: CASSPQNRDQPQHF. CDR3 DNA: TGTGCCAGCTCACCACAGAACAGGGATCAGCCCCAGCATTTT. Looking up the rest from reference TRBV18 and TRBJ1-5 gives the full variable domain: NAGVMQNPRHLVRRRGQEARLRCSPMKGHSHVYWYRQLPEEGLKFMVYLQKENIIDESGMPKERFSAEFPKEGPSILRIQQVVRGDSAAYFCASSPQNRDQPQHFGDGTRLSIL.

The CDR3 is CASSPQIGGYTF. The CDR3, as DNA: TGTGCCAGTAGTCCACAGATCGGGGGCTACACCTTC. The chain is built from TRBV19 and TRBJ1-2; no firm D call. The CDR3 sequence is 12 residues long. Germline-derived CDR1 and CDR2 are LNHDA and SQIVND (reference sequence). Deletions cut 5 bases from V and 8 bases from J, with 12 bases between.

This sequence joins TRBV11-3 and TRBJ2-1; 15 nucleotides align to TRBD2. CDR1 and CDR2 from the germline V gene are SGHNT and YENEEA. Trimming cost V 3 bases and J 10 bases; bases outside gene matches: 4. The CDR3 extends over 15 amino acids. CDR3 in amino acids: CASSFGLAGGHEQFF. The CDR3 DNA reads TGTGCCAGCAGCTTCGGACTAGCGGGAGGGCACGAGCAGTTCTTC.

CDR3 in amino acids: CASSSTPTGKQYF. As DNA, the CDR3 is TGTGCCAGCAGCTCGACACCGACAGGGAAACAGTACTTC. The genes are TRBV7-3 and TRBJ2-7; TRBD1 matches at 7 bases. V was clipped by 4 bases and J by 10 bases; unmatched bases: 10. Germline loops: CDR1 SGHTA, CDR2 FQGTGA. The CDR3 length is 13 residues.